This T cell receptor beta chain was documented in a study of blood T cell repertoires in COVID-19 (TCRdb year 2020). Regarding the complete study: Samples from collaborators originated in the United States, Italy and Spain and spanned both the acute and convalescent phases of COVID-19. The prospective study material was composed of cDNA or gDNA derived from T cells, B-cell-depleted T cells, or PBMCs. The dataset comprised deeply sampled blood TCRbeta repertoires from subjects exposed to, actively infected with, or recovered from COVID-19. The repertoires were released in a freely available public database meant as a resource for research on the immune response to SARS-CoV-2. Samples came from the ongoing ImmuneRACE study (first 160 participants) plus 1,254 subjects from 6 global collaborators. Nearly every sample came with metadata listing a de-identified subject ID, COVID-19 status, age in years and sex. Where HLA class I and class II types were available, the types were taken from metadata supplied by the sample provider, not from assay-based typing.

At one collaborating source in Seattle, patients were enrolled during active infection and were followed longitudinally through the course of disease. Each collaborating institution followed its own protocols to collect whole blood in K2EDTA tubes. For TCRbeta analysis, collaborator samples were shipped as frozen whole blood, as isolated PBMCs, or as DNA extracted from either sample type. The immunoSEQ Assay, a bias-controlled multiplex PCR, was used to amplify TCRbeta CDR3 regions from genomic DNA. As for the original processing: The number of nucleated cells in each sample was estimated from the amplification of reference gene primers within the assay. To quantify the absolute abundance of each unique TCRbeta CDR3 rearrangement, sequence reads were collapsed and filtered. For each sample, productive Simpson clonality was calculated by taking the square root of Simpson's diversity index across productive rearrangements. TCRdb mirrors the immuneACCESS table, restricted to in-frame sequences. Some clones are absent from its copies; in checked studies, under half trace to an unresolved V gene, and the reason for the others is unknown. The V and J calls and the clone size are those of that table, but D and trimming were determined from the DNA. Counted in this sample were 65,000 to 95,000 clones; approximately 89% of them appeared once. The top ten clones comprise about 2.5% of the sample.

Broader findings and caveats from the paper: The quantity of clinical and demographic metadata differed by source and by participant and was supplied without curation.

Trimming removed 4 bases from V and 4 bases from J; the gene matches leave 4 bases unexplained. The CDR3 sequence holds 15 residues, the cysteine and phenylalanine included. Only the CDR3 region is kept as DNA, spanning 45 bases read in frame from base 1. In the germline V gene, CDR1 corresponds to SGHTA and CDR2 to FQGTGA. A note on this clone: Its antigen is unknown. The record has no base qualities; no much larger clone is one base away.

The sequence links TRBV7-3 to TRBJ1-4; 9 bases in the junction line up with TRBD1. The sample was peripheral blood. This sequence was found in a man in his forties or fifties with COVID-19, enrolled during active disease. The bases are TGTGCCAGCAGCTCCCCGGACAGGGGTAATGAAAAACTGTTTTTT. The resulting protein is CASSSPDRGNEKLFF.